What follows are 16 T cell receptor beta chains derived from one specimen sequenced in a study of spatial heterogeneity in lung cancer. Findings and limits, study-wide: In tumors, expanded intratumoral alpha and beta TCR counts tracked mutation counts.

TCRdb re-called the 5' RACE reads with MiXCR, one entry per CDR3 protein. The sample contains 800 to 1,000 distinct CDR3 sequences, 10% of which appear only once. This sample's time point: sample taken at primary tumor resection. Their specific antigens are unknown. The material sequenced was lung tumor tissue, taken at surgery. The receptors derive from a male donor with early-stage non-small cell lung cancer.

By sample fraction, this clonotype is medium-sized (0.01 to 0.1%). Because the library targeted alpha chains, this beta chain is an off-target read whose size means little. The genes are TRBV12-3 or TRBV12-4 and TRBJ2-3; D uncertain. The CDR3 is 15 amino acids. V was clipped by 4 bases and J by 7 bases, with 18 bases between them. The CDR3 sequence: CASSYPRGGKNTQYF. The CDR3 DNA is TGTGCCAGCAGTTACCCCCGCGGCGGTAAGAATACGCAGTATTTT.

By frequency in the sample, this clonotype is large. This beta chain came through as a stray read in a library set up for alpha chains, and its size says little. This chain links TRBV20-1 with TRBJ2-7; no clear D. Per germline, CDR1 DFQATT and CDR2 SNEGSKA (reference sequence). The CDR3 has 14 residues. V lost 3 bases and J 3 bases, leaving 15 bases between the germline ends. The CDR3 sequence is CSASPRTPYYEQYF. Here the CDR3 DNA reads TGCAGTGCTAGTCCCAGGACGCCCTACTACGAGCAGTACTTC.

Judged by abundance, this clonotype is large. Since it is a stray read in a library aimed at alpha chains, this beta chain has a size that is not meaningful. The J gene is TRBJ2-1, the V gene TRBV7-9, with a weak D call TRBD1 (5 bases). V dropped 4 bases and J dropped 2 bases, with 12 bases sitting between them. Germline CDR1 and CDR2: SEHNR and FQNEAQ (reference sequence). The CDR3 contains 15 residues. The CDR3, as DNA: TGTGCCAGCAGCTCGGACCCAGGGACCTACAATGAGCAGTTCTTC. Translation: CASSSDPGTYNEQFF.

Notes on this clonotype: This beta chain is an unintended read in a library built for alpha chains; its size means little. CDR3 amino acids: CASGSTGGGLNTQYF. For the CDR3, the DNA is TGTGCCAGCGGCTCGACAGGGGGCGGTCTGAATACGCAGTATTTT. The chain employs TRBV6-6 and TRBJ2-3; 10 bases line up with TRBD1. V was clipped by 8 bases and J by 7 bases; unmatched bases: 12. CDR1 and CDR2 (germline): MNHNY, SVGAGI (reference sequence). The length of the CDR3 is 15 residues.

In this sample, this clonotype is medium-sized. Being off target in a library aimed at alpha chains, this beta chain has a size of little meaning. This sequence joins TRBV6-5 and TRBJ2-1; 7 bases match TRBD2. Per the germline V gene, CDR1 is MNHEY and CDR2 is SVGAGI. V shed 6 bases and J 6 bases; nucleotides not matched to a gene: 11. The CDR3 totals 15 residues. The CDR3 DNA sequence: TGTGCCAGCAGCCGACAGCGGGGAGGAGGCAATGAGCAGTTCTTC. Encoded protein: CASSRQRGGGNEQFF.

In this sample, this clonotype is medium-sized. One end of the junction is discordant with germline, which a read error may explain. Within a library made for alpha chains, this beta chain is off target, and its count is uninformative. The genes are TRBV20-1 and TRBJ1-5; unclear D gene. Germline loops: CDR1 DFQATT, CDR2 SNEGSKA (reference sequence). The CDR3 extends over 12 amino acids. CDR3: CSARGASQPQHF. The CDR3 DNA is TGCAGTGCCAGAGGCGCTAGTCAGCCCCAGCATTTT.

Judged by abundance, this clonotype is medium-sized. A library made for alpha chains picked up this beta chain off target, so its size means little. This chain joins TRBV7-9 and TRBJ1-2, with TRBD1 identical over 10 bases. The length of the CDR3 is 16 residues. V lost 5 bases, J lost 5 bases, and 11 bases stayed unmatched. Germline assignment: CDR1 SEHNR and CDR2 FQNEAQ (reference sequence). The CDR3 DNA sequence: TGTGCCAGCAGCCAACAAGCCGGGACAGGGGTGTATGGCTACACCTTC. It translates to CASSQQAGTGVYGYTF.

Judged by abundance, this clonotype is medium-sized (0.01 to 0.1%). A library made for alpha chains picked up this beta chain off target, so its size means little. The rearrangement links TRBV9 to TRBJ1-1, with 8 positions matching TRBD1. The CDR3 runs 15 residues. V shed 1 base and J 4 bases; nucleotides not matched to a gene: 6. The germline gives CDR1 SGDLS, CDR2 YYNGEE. The CDR3 reads CASSVFDRGSTEAFF. The CDR3 region has the DNA TGTGCCAGCAGCGTATTCGACAGGGGAAGCACTGAAGCTTTCTTT.

Regarding this clonotype: The size of this beta chain means little, since it is a stray read in a library made for alpha chains. The chain links TRBV7-6 to TRBJ2-3; D is unresolved. The CDR3 has 13 amino acids. Germline V lookup: CDR1 SGHVS, CDR2 FNYEAQ. The V end lost 5 bases, the J end lost 4 bases, and 10 bases lay between the germline ends. The CDR3 spells CASSLRMADTQYF. CDR3 in DNA: TGTGCCAGCAGCCTCCGCATGGCAGATACGCAGTATTTT.

This clonotype is classed as large. This beta chain is a stray sequence in a library constructed for alpha chains; its clone size is not meaningful. The chain couples TRBV7-8 to TRBJ2-7, with D perhaps being TRBD1 or TRBD2 (5 bases each). CDR1 and CDR2 (germline): SGHVS, FQNEAQ. Trimming took off 6 bases at V and 1 base at J, with 10 bases between the two ends. This CDR3 has 13 amino acids. The DNA for the CDR3 is TGTGCCAGCAGTAAGGGACCGTCCTACGAGCAGTACGTC. It yields the protein CASSKGPSYEQYV.

By sample fraction, this clonotype is large. With the library built for alpha chains, this beta chain is off target and its frequency is not meaningful. The genes are TRBV3-1 and TRBJ1-1, with D uncertain. The ends were cut back, 0 bases at V and 1 base at J, with 9 bases in the middle. From germline, CDR1 is LGHDT and CDR2 YNNKEL (reference sequence). This CDR3 is built from 15 residues. The DNA for the CDR3 is TGTGCCAGCAGCCAAGATTTGGGAGGGAACACTGAAGCTTTCTTT. This translates into CASSQDLGGNTEAFF.

By share, this clonotype ranks as medium-sized. Since it is a stray read in a library aimed at alpha chains, this beta chain has a size that is not meaningful. The chain employs TRBV7-2 and TRBJ2-5; D is unresolved. Trimming took off 3 bases at V and 0 bases at J, with 5 bases between the two ends. The CDR3 has 13 residues. Per germline, CDR1 SGHTA and CDR2 FQGNSA. The CDR3 protein is CASSFMDQETQYF. The CDR3, as DNA: TGTGCCAGCAGCTTTATGGACCAAGAGACCCAGTACTTC.

This clonotype is medium-sized. In a library made to pick up alpha chains, this beta chain is a stray read with a size that means little. The genes are TRBV16 and TRBJ1-5, with 8 bases aligning to TRBD1. This CDR3 region has 16 residues. The J segment lost 3 bases and the V segment lost 4 bases, leaving 8 bases of the junction unmatched. Per germline, CDR1 KGHSY and CDR2 FQNENV. The DNA of the CDR3 is TGTGCCAGCAGCCGACCGACAGGGGCAGTCAATCAGCCCCAGCATTTT. Translating it yields CASSRPTGAVNQPQHF.

This clonotype was observed a few times. This beta chain is a stray sequence in a library constructed for alpha chains; its clone size is not meaningful. The gene calls are TRBV10-3 and TRBJ2-5, with 12 bases fitting TRBD2. Germline V gene lookup returns CDR1 ENHRY and CDR2 SYGVKD. The CDR3 consists of 16 residues. V trimming: 6 bases; J trimming: 5 bases; junction bases outside the gene matches: 10. As DNA, the CDR3 is TGTGCCATCAGGCGGACTAGCGGGGAGCAGGGGGAGACCCAGTACTTC. This gives the protein CAIRRTSGEQGETQYF.

This clonotype is large by share. As an off-target read in a library built for alpha chains, this beta chain has a frequency of little significance. The V and J genes are TRBV3-1 and TRBJ2-3; possibly TRBD2 for D (5 bases). Germline V gives CDR1 LGHDT, CDR2 YNNKEL (reference sequence). V was pared by 0 bases and J by 13 bases, with 17 bases between. CDR3 length: 14 residues. CDR3: CASSQDRGRAREYF. The CDR3 coding sequence is TGTGCCAGCAGCCAAGATCGAGGGCGAGCCAGAGAGTATTTT.

This clonotype was observed a single time. The library was designed around alpha chains, so this beta chain is a stray read whose abundance carries little weight. The chain carries TRBV3-1 and TRBJ2-5, with 11 bases fitting TRBD2. Trimming cost V 1 base and J 4 bases; bases outside gene matches: 5. Germline V lookup: CDR1 LGHDT, CDR2 YNNKEL (reference sequence). The CDR3 loop spans 16 amino acids. The chain's CDR3 is CASSQGSGGARETQYF. The CDR3 nucleotides are TGTGCCAGCAGCCAAGGTAGCGGGGGGGCGAGAGAGACCCAGTACTTC.